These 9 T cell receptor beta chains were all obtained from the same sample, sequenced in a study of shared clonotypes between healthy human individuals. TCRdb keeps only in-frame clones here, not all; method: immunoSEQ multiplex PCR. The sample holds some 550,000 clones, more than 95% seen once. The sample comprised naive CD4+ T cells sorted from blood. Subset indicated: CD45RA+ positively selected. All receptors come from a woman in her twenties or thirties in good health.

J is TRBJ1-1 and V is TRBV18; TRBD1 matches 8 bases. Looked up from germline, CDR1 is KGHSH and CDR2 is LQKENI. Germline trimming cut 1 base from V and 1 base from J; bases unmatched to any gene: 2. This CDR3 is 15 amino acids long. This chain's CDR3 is CASSPRTGWNTEAFF. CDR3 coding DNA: TGTGCCAGCTCACCACGGACAGGGTGGAACACTGAAGCTTTCTTT.

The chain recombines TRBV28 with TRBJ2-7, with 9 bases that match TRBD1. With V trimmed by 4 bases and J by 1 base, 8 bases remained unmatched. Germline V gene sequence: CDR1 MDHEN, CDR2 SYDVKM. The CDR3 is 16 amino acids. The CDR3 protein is CASSSPADRGSYEQYF. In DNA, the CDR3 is TGTGCCAGCAGTTCGCCGGCGGACAGGGGATCCTACGAGCAGTACTTC.

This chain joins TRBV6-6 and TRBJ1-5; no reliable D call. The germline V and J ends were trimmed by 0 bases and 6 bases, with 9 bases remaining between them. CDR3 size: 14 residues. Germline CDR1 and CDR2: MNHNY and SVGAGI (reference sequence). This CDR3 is CASSYSTVGQPQHF. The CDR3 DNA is TGTGCCAGCAGTTACTCGACGGTTGGTCAGCCCCAGCATTTT.

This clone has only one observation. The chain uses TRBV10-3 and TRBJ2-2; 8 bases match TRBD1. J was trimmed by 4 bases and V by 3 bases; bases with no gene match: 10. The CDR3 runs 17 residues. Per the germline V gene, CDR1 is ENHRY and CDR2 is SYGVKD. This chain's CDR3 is CAISDVGAGGSTGELFF. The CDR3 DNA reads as TGTGCCATCAGTGATGTCGGGGCAGGGGGCAGCACCGGGGAGCTGTTTTTT.

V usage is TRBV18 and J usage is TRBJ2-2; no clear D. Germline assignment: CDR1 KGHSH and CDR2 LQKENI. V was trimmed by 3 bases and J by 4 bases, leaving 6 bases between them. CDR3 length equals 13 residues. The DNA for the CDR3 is TGTGCCAGCTCACCGAGAACCACCGGGGAGCTGTTTTTT. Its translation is CASSPRTTGELFF.

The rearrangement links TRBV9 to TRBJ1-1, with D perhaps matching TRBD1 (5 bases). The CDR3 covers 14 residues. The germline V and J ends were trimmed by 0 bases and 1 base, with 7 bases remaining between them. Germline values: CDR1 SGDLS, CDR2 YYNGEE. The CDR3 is CASSVVGANTEAFF. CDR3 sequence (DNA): TGTGCCAGCAGCGTAGTCGGGGCGAACACTGAAGCTTTCTTT.

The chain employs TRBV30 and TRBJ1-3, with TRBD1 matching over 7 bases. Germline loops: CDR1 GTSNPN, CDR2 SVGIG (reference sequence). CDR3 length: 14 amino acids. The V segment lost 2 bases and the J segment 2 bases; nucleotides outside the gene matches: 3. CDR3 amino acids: CAWSRGTAGNTIYF. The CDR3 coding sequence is TGTGCCTGGAGTCGAGGGACAGCTGGAAACACCATATATTTT. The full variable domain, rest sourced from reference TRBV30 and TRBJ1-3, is SQTIHQWPATLVQPVGSPLSLECTVEGTSNPNLYWYRQAAGRGLQLLFYSVGIGQISSEVPQNLSASRPQDRQFILSSKKLLLSDSGFYLCAWSRGTAGNTIYFGEGSWLTVV.

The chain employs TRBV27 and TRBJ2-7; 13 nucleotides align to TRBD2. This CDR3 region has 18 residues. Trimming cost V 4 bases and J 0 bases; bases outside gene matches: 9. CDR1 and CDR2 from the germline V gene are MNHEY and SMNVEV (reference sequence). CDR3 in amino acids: CASSSLGLAGESSYEQYF. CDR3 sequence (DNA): TGTGCCAGCAGTTCCCTCGGACTAGCGGGAGAGAGCTCCTACGAGCAGTACTTC.

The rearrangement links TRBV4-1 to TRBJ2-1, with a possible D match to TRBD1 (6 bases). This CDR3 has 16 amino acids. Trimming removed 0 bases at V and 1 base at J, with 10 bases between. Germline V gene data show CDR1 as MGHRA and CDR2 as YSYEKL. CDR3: CASSQEGDNSYNEQFF. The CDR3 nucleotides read TGCGCCAGCAGCCAAGAAGGGGACAATTCCTACAATGAGCAGTTCTTC.